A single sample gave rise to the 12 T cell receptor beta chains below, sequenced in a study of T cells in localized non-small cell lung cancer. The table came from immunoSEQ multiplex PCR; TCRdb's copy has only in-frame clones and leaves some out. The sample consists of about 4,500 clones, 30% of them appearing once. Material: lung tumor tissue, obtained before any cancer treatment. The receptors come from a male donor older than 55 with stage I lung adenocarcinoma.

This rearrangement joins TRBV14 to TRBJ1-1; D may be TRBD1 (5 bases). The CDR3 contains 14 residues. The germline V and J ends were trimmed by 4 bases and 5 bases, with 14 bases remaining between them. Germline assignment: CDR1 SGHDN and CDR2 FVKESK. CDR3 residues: CASSRPGRGTEAFF. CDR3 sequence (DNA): TGTGCCAGCAGCCGCCCCGGAAGGGGAACTGAAGCTTTCTTT.

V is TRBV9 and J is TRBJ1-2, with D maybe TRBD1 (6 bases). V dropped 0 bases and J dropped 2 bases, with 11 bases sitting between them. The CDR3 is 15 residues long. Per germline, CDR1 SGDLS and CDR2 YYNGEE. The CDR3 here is CASSVGQAFNYGYTF. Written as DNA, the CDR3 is TGTGCCAGCAGCGTAGGACAGGCGTTCAACTATGGCTACACCTTC.

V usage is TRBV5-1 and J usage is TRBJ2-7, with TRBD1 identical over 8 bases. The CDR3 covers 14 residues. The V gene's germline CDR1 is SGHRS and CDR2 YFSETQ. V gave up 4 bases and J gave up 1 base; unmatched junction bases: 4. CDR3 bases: TGCGCCAGCAGCGTAGGACAGGGTTCCTACGAGCAGTACTTC. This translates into CASSVGQGSYEQYF.

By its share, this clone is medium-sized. As DNA, the CDR3 is TGCAGCGTTATTATCGGGGCAGGCGATCAGCCCCAGCATTTT. Amino acids: CSVIIGAGDQPQHF. The rearrangement uses TRBV29-1 and TRBJ1-5, with D tentatively TRBD1 (5 bases). Deletions cut 5 bases from V and 5 bases from J, with 16 bases between. The CDR3 extends over 14 amino acids. Germline loops: CDR1 SQVTM, CDR2 ANQGSEA.

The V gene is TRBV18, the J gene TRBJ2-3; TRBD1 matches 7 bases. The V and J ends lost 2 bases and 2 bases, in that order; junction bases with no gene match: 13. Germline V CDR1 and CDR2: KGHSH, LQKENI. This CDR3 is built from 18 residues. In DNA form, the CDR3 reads TGTGCCAGCTCACCAAGTGTCGCAATCGGGACAGTCACAGATACGCAGTATTTT. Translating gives CASSPSVAIGTVTDTQYF.

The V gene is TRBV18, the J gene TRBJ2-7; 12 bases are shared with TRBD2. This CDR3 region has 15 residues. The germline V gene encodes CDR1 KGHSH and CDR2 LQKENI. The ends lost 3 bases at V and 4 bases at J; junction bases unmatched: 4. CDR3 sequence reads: CASSPETSGGYEQYF. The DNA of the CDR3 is TGTGCCAGCTCACCGGAGACTAGCGGGGGTTACGAGCAGTACTTC.

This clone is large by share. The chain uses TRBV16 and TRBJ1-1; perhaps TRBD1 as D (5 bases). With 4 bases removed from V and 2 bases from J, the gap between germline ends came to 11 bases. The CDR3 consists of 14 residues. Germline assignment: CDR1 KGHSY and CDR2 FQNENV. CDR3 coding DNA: TGTGCCAGCAGCCGACAGTCCTATAACACTGAAGCTTTCTTT. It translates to CASSRQSYNTEAFF.

The CDR3 is CAWSVGRTSTYEQYF. The DNA of the CDR3 is TGTGCCTGGAGTGTGGGGAGGACATCTACCTACGAGCAGTACTTC. The chain recombines TRBV30 with TRBJ2-7, with D possibly being TRBD2 (6 bases). The V end was cut by 0 bases, the J end by 2 bases, with 14 bases between. The CDR3 spans 15 residues. The V gene's germline CDR1 is GTSNPN and CDR2 SVGIG (reference sequence).

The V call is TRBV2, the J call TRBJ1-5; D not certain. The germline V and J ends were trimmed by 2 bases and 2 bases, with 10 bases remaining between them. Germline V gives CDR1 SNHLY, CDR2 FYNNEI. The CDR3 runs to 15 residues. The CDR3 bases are TGTGCCAGCAGTGAACGCCAGGCTGGCAATCAGCCCCAGCATTTT. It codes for CASSERQAGNQPQHF. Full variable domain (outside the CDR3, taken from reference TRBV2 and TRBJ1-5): EPEVTQTPSHQVTQMGQEVILRCVPISNHLYFYWYRQILGQKVEFLVSFYNNEISEKSEIFDDQFSVERPDGSNFTLKIRSTKLEDSAMYFCASSERQAGNQPQHFGDGTRLSIL.

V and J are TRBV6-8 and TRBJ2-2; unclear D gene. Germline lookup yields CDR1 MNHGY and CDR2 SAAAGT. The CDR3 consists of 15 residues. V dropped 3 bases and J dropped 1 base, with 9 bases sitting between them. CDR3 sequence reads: CASSYSLGNTGELFF. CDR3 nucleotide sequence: TGTGCCAGCAGTTATTCGCTGGGGAACACCGGGGAGCTGTTTTTT.

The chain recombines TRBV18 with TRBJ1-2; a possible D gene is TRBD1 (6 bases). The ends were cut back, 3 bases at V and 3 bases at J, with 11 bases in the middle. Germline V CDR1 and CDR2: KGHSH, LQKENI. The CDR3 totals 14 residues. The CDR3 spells CASSPGDTHYGYTF. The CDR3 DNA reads TGTGCCAGCTCACCTGGGGACACTCACTATGGCTACACCTTC. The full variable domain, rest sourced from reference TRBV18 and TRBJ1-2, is NAGVMQNPRHLVRRRGQEARLRCSPMKGHSHVYWYRQLPEEGLKFMVYLQKENIIDESGMPKERFSAEFPKEGPSILRIQQVVRGDSAAYFCASSPGDTHYGYTFGSGTRLTVV.

CDR3 sequence reads: CASSVLGTDGYTF. The CDR3 bases are TGTGCCAGCAGCGTTTTAGGGACAGATGGCTACACCTTC. V is TRBV9 and J is TRBJ1-2; 7 bases match TRBD1. Trimming cost V 2 bases and J 6 bases; bases outside gene matches: 4. Looked up from germline, CDR1 is SGDLS and CDR2 is YYNGEE. CDR3 size: 13 residues.